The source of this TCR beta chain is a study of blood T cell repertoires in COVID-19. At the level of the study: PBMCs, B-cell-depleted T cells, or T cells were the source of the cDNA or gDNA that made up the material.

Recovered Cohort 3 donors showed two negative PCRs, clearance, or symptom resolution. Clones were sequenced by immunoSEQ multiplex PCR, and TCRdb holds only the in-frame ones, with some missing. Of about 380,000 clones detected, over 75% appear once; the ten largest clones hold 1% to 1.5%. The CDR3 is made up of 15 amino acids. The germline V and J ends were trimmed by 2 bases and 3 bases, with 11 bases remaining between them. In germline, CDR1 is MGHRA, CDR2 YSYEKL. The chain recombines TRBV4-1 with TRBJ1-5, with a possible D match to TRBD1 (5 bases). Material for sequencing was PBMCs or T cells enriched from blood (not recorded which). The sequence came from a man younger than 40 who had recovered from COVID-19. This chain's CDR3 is CASSQPGRFNQPQHF. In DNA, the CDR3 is TGCGCCAGCAGCCAACCAGGGAGGTTCAATCAGCCCCAGCATTTT.